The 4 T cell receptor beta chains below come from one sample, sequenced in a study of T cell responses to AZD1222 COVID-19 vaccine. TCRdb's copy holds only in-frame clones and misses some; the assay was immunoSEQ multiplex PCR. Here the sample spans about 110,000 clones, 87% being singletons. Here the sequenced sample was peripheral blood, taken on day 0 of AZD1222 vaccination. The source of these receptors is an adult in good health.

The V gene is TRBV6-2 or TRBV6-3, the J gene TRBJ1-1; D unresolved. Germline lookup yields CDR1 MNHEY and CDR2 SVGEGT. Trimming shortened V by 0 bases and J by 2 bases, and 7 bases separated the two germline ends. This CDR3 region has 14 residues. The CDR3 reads CASSYSIQNTEAFF. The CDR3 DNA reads TGTGCCAGCAGTTACTCGATCCAAAACACTGAAGCTTTCTTT.

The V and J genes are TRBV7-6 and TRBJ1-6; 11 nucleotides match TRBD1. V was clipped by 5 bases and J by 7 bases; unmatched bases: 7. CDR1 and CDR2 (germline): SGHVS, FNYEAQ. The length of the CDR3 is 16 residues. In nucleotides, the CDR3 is TGTGCCAGCAGCCCTGGGACAGGGGGTTCAAATTCACCCCTCCACTTT. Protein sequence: CASSPGTGGSNSPLHF.

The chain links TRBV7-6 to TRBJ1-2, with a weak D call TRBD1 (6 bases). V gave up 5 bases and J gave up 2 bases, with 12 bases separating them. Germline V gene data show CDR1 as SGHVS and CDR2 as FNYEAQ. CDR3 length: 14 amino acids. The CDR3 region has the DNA TGTGCCAGCAGCCAAAATACAGGGAACTATGGCTACACCTTC. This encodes CASSQNTGNYGYTF.

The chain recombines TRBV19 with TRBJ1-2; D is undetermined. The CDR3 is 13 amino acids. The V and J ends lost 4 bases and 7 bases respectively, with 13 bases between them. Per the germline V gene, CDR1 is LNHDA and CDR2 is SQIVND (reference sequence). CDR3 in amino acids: CASSNRFEGGYTF. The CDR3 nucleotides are TGTGCCAGTAGTAACCGTTTCGAAGGTGGCTACACCTTC.